Listed below are T cell receptor beta chains from one sample, sequenced in a study of blood T cell repertoires in COVID-19. Sequencing was performed with immunoSEQ multiplex PCR; in TCRdb, only in-frame clones are kept and a portion is missing. The repertoire consists of 27,000 or so clones, with less than 90% occurring once and the leading ten covering over 4.5%. Sample: peripheral blood. The receptors were sampled from a man aged 65 to 85 with active COVID-19. Each CDR3 is given with its conserved first and last residue. A D gene is named only where the DNA matches it firmly. Size tells how often a clone was seen (once, few, many) or the class of an expanded clone, and some rows leave it out.

.,TRBJ1-1,TRBV6-2/TRBV6-3,once,CASSSLTGGEEMNTEAFF,TGTGCCAGCAGTTCCCTGACGGGAGGGGAAGAGATGAACACTGAAGCTTTCTTT
TRBD2,TRBJ2-3,TRBV30,.,CAWSVWTSGGPHGDTQYF,TGTGCCTGGAGTGTTTGGACTAGCGGGGGACCCCACGGGGATACGCAGTATTTT
.,TRBJ2-7,TRBV5-1,.,CASSSTGTTTYEQYF,TGCGCCAGCAGTTCCACCGGGACAACGACATACGAGCAGTACTTC
TRBD2,TRBJ2-7,TRBV2,.,CASSDGEAGTYEQYF,TGTGCCAGCAGTGACGGAGAAGCGGGAACCTACGAGCAGTACTTC
TRBD1,TRBJ1-3,TRBV19,.,CASTTGVGNTIYF,TGTGCCAGTACTACAGGGGTAGGAAACACCATATATTTT
.,TRBJ2-1,TRBV3-1/TRBV3-2,.,CASSQDSSPYNEQFF,TGTGCCAGCAGCCAAGATAGCAGTCCCTACAATGAGCAGTTCTTC
.,TRBJ1-5,TRBV7-2,.,CASSRRSDQPQHF,TGTGCCAGCAGCCGCCGGAGCGATCAGCCCCAGCATTTT
TRBD1,TRBJ2-3,TRBV6-5,.,CASETDRDTQYF,TGTGCCAGCGAGACGGACAGGGATACGCAGTATTTT
.,TRBJ2-6,TRBV9,.,CASSVAPRKGGANVLTF,TGTGCCAGCAGCGTAGCTCCCAGGAAAGGTGGGGCCAACGTCCTGACTTTC
.,TRBJ2-7,TRBV11-2,.,CASSMQGGVHEQYF,TGTGCCAGCAGCATGCAAGGGGGGGTACACGAGCAGTACTTC
.,TRBJ2-7,TRBV7-7,.,CASSPGLVSYEQYF,TGTGCTAGCAGCCCCGGACTGGTATCCTACGAGCAGTACTTC
.,TRBJ2-2,TRBV10-1,.,CASSLESGELFF,TGCGCCAGCAGTTTAGAGAGCGGGGAGCTGTTTTTT
TRBD2,TRBJ2-3,TRBV7-6,.,CASSRNTAGGPTDTQYF,TGTGCCAGCAGCCGAAATACAGCGGGGGGGCCTACAGATACGCAGTATTTT
.,TRBJ1-2,TRBV5-6,.,CASSLEQNVYGYTF,TGTGCCAGCAGCTTAGAACAGAACGTGTATGGCTACACCTTC
TRBD1,TRBJ2-7,TRBV2,.,CAGRQGPTYEQYF,TGTGCCGGCAGACAGGGACCAACCTACGAGCAGTACTTC
.,TRBJ1-1,TRBV18,.,CASSPSMGGRGDTEAFF,TGTGCCAGCTCACCGTCGATGGGGGGGCGCGGGGACACTGAAGCTTTCTTT
TRBD2,TRBJ2-5,TRBV19,.,CASSTGLAGGRETQYF,TGTGCCAGTAGTACCGGACTAGCGGGGGGTCGGGAGACCCAGTACTTC
TRBD1,TRBJ2-7,TRBV5-1,.,CASSPRTGNSYEQYF,TGCGCCAGCAGCCCTCGGACAGGGAATTCCTACGAGCAGTACTTC
TRBD1,TRBJ2-1,TRBV3-1/TRBV3-2,.,CASSPPWDRGPNEQFF,TGTGCCAGCAGCCCACCCTGGGACAGGGGGCCCAATGAGCAGTTCTTC
.,TRBJ2-1,TRBV19,.,CASTYSGYYNEQFF,TGTGCCAGTACCTATAGTGGTTACTACAATGAGCAGTTCTTC
TRBD1,TRBJ2-6,TRBV5-1,.,CASSLKITTGGVSGANVLTF,TGCGCCAGCAGCCTAAAAATTACGACAGGGGGTGTCTCTGGGGCCAACGTCCTGACTTTC
.,TRBJ1-1,TRBV20-1,.,CSASLSTEAFF,TGCAGTGCTAGTTTATCCACTGAAGCTTTCTTT
TRBD1,TRBJ1-1,TRBV25-1,.,CASSSQGALRATEAFF,TGTGCCAGCAGTAGCCAGGGGGCGTTAAGAGCTACTGAAGCTTTCTTT
.,TRBJ2-3,TRBV19,.,CASRDISTDTQYF,TGTGCCAGTAGGGACATTAGCACAGATACGCAGTATTTT
TRBD1,TRBJ2-3,TRBV6-5,.,CASQLQGARASTQYF,TGTGCCAGTCAACTCCAGGGGGCCCGGGCAAGCACGCAGTATTTT
TRBD1,TRBJ2-7,TRBV5-1,.,CASSFLGGQGYEQYF,TGCGCCAGCAGCTTCCTCGGGGGACAGGGATACGAGCAGTACTTC
.,TRBJ2-3,TRBV5-4,.,CASSFTGAVDTQYF,TGTGCCAGCAGCTTCACGGGTGCAGTGGATACGCAGTATTTT
.,TRBJ1-2,TRBV6-5,once,CASSSPAGGNYGYTF,TGTGCCAGCAGTTCCCCCGCCGGGGGGAACTATGGCTACACCTTC
.,TRBJ1-1,TRBV30,.,CAWRGGPMNTEAFF,TGTGCCTGGAGGGGAGGACCGATGAACACTGAAGCTTTCTTT
TRBD2,TRBJ2-3,TRBV7-6,.,CASSFSLAGITDTQYF,TGTGCCAGCAGCTTTTCGCTAGCGGGGATCACAGATACGCAGTATTTT